This TCR beta chain was profiled in a study of CD8 T cells in Susac syndrome. The CDR3 is 12 residues long. The germline V gene encodes CDR1 DFQATT and CDR2 SNEGSKA (reference sequence). V shed 6 bases, J shed 7 bases, and the junction held 1 base outside the gene matches. After extraction with the RNeasy kit, about 0.45 to 1 ug of the RNA was reverse transcribed using random hexamers. A multiplex approach, immunoSEQ multiplex PCR, amplified TCR beta CDR3 across 54 Vbeta and 13 Jbeta. TCRdb re-called the immunoSEQ multiplex PCR reads through MiXCR, storing one row per CDR3 protein. The repertoire consists of about 140,000 distinct CDR3 sequences, with 85% to 95% occurring once and the leading ten covering over 0.1%. Study conclusions and caveats: The relatively small number of individuals in the TCR sequencing and HLA analysis was acknowledged by the study.

Points on this clonotype: Its antigen is unknown.

Treatment-naive patients with stable or active relapsing-remitting disease were the multiple sclerosis controls. Isolation of CD8+ and CD4+ T cells was performed negatively, whereas enrichment of TEMRA cells was done by FACS. This clonotype originated in a human donor with multiple sclerosis. Sequencing used CD4+ T cells from PBMCs. This rearrangement joins TRBV20-1 to TRBJ1-6; TRBD1 matches 9 bases. The CDR3 sequence: CSAGQGNSPLHF. CDR3 DNA: TGCAGTGCAGGACAGGGGAATTCACCCCTCCACTTT.